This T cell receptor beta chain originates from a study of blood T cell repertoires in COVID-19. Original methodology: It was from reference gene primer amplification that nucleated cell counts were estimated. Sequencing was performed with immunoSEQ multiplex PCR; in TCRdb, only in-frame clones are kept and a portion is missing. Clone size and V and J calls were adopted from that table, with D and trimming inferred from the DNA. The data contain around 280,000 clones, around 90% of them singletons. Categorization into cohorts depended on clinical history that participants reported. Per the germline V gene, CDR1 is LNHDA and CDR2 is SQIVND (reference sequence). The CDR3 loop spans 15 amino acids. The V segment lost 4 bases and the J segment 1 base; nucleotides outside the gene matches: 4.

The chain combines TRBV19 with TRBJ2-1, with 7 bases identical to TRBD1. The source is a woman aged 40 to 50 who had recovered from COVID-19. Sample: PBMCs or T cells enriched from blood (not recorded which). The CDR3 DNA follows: TGTGCCAGTAGTACCCAGGGGGAATCCTACAATGAGCAGTTCTTC. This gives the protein CASSTQGESYNEQFF.